These T cell receptor beta chains were read from a single sample in a study of technical replicates of blood from several donors. Sequencing used immunoSEQ multiplex PCR; TCRdb keeps in-frame clones, though not all of them. The table records 60,000 to 85,000 clones, 90% to 95% of them present only once. Sequences were obtained from T cells isolated from PBMCs. The origin of the receptors is a human donor in good health. Each CDR3 is given with its conserved first and last residue. A D gene is named only where the DNA matches it firmly. Some rows have no size entry. The others give once, few or many, or a class for an expanded clone.

D gene,V gene,clone size,J gene,CDR3 length,CDR3 protein,CDR3 DNA
TRBD2,TRBV25-1,.,TRBJ2-5,15,CASSEFKRGEETQYF,TGTGCCAGCAGTGAATTTAAACGGGGGGAAGAGACCCAGTACTTC
.,TRBV6-5,.,TRBJ1-1,13,CASSSGGETEAFF,TGTGCCAGCAGCAGCGGGGGGGAAACTGAAGCTTTCTTT
TRBD2,TRBV9,once,TRBJ2-7,16,CASSPGLAGRRNEQYF,TGTGCCAGCAGCCCTGGACTAGCGGGCCGGCGGAACGAGCAGTACTTC
.,TRBV4-1,.,TRBJ2-7,17,CASSQPIRLGYTYEQYF,TGCGCCAGCAGCCAACCCATAAGACTAGGATATACCTACGAGCAGTACTTC
TRBD1,TRBV2,.,TRBJ2-7,15,CASSEGPQGTYEQYF,TGTGCCAGCAGTGAAGGGCCACAGGGGACCTACGAGCAGTACTTC
TRBD1,TRBV4-2,.,TRBJ1-5,15,CASSMTGDSNQPQHF,TGTGCCAGCAGCATGACAGGGGATAGCAATCAGCCCCAGCATTTT
.,TRBV19,few,TRBJ1-2,12,CASSSHIYGYTF,TGTGCCAGTAGTAGCCACATCTATGGCTACACCTTC
TRBD1,TRBV11-2,.,TRBJ1-3,15,CASSRSTGDGNTIYF,TGTGCCAGCAGCAGATCAACAGGGGACGGAAACACCATATATTTT
.,TRBV19,.,TRBJ2-3,15,CASSMDAQGRDTQYF,TGTGCCAGTAGTATGGATGCGCAGGGTAGGGATACGCAGTATTTT
.,TRBV11-3,.,TRBJ1-5,13,CASSLASNQPQHF,TGTGCCAGCAGCTTGGCCAGCAATCAGCCCCAGCATTTT
TRBD2,TRBV28,.,TRBJ2-5,14,CASSPTSGQETQYF,TGTGCCAGCAGTCCTACTAGCGGCCAAGAGACCCAGTACTTC
.,TRBV30,.,TRBJ2-3,13,CAGGPSITDTQYF,TGTGCCGGGGGCCCTTCCATCACAGATACGCAGTATTTT
TRBD2,TRBV7-2,.,TRBJ2-1,15,CASSPGTSAYNEQFF,TGTGCCAGCAGCCCCGGGACTAGCGCGTACAATGAGCAGTTCTTC
TRBD2,TRBV9,once,TRBJ2-5,14,CASSVGLAEETQYF,TGTGCCAGCAGCGTAGGACTAGCGGAAGAGACCCAGTACTTC
TRBD1,TRBV19,.,TRBJ1-5,13,CASSRTGGQPQHF,TGTGCCAGTAGTAGAACAGGGGGTCAGCCCCAGCATTTT
.,TRBV10-1,.,TRBJ2-3,14,CASTDSFSFDTQYF,TGCGCCAGCACCGACTCCTTTAGCTTTGATACGCAGTATTTT
.,TRBV19,.,TRBJ1-5,15,CASRDRHINPRPQHF,TGTGCCAGTAGAGACAGGCACATTAACCCGAGGCCCCAGCATTTT
TRBD2,TRBV9,.,TRBJ2-3,15,CASSVVGLAGEVQYF,TGTGCCAGCAGCGTGGTCGGACTAGCGGGAGAGGTGCAGTATTTT
.,TRBV27,.,TRBJ1-1,14,CASSFYGGATEAFF,TGTGCCAGCAGTTTTTATGGGGGGGCCACTGAAGCTTTCTTT